The 3 T cell receptor beta chains listed next were all sequenced from one sample in a study of shared clonotypes between healthy human individuals. Measured with immunoSEQ multiplex PCR; TCRdb has only the in-frame clones, and not every one. This table has about 2,200,000 clones, about 93% appearing once. Naive CD8 populations comprised CD45RO-negative cells positively selected for CCR7, excluding terminally differentiated effector memory CD45RA+ cells. Sample: naive CD8+ T cells from PBMCs. The source of these receptors is a man between 18 and 29 years old in good health. Some clones in this sample may be carry-over from other donors' samples.

CDR3 in amino acids: CASSASGSGNEQFF. CDR3 nucleotide sequence: TGTGCCAGCAGCGCTAGCGGGAGTGGCAATGAGCAGTTCTTC. V is TRBV9 and J is TRBJ2-1; 10 bases align to TRBD2. This CDR3 region has 14 residues. V trimming: 3 bases; J trimming: 6 bases; junction bases outside the gene matches: 3. Germline values: CDR1 SGDLS, CDR2 YYNGEE.

The rearrangement joins TRBV7-9 to TRBJ2-7; 11 bases align to TRBD1. Germline V CDR1 and CDR2: SEHNR, FQNEAQ (reference sequence). The CDR3 loop spans 17 amino acids. V was pared by 5 bases and J by 2 bases, with 11 bases of the junction left unmatched. CDR3 DNA sequence: TGTGCCAGCAGCCCTCCTTACCGGACAGGGGGCGCCTACGAGCAGTACTTC. Its protein product is CASSPPYRTGGAYEQYF. The entire variable domain, with the rest obtained from reference TRBV7-9 and TRBJ2-7, is as follows: DTGVSQNPRHKITKRGQNVTFRCDPISEHNRLYWYRQTLGQGPEFLTYFQNEAQLEKSRLLSDRFSAERPKGSFSTLEIQRTEQGDSAMYLCASSPPYRTGGAYEQYFGPGTRLTVT.

The V gene is TRBV15, the J gene TRBJ1-4, with D perhaps TRBD1 (5 bases). Trimming cost V 1 base and J 0 bases, with 6 bases left between them. Germline assignment: CDR1 LNHNV and CDR2 YYDKDF (reference sequence). There are 15 residues in the CDR3. CDR3 amino acids: CATSRARATNEKLFF. CDR3 in DNA: TGTGCCACCAGCAGAGCCAGGGCAACTAATGAAAAACTGTTTTTT.